The 17 T cell receptor beta chains listed next were all sequenced from one sample in a study of blood T cell repertoires in COVID-19. Profiled with immunoSEQ multiplex PCR; TCRdb holds only in-frame clones, not every one. The repertoire includes tens of thousands of clones, under 85% of them detected once, and around 12% sits in the top ten. The sample taken for sequencing was peripheral blood. The source is a human donor in a cohort sampled during active COVID-19.

A few counts support this clone. The genes are TRBV2 and TRBJ2-7; 12 bases align to TRBD1. V lost 5 bases, J lost 6 bases, and 5 bases stayed unmatched. CDR1 is SNHLY and CDR2 is FYNNEI in the germline V gene. CDR3 size: 14 residues. CDR3 bases: TGTGCCAGCAGTACGGGACAGGGGGCTTCCGAGCAGTACTTC. This encodes CASSTGQGASEQYF.

The chain is built from TRBV19 and TRBJ1-2; 9 positions match TRBD1. The CDR3 extends over 16 amino acids. Germline assignment: CDR1 LNHDA and CDR2 SQIVND (reference sequence). The V segment lost 7 bases and the J segment 4 bases; nucleotides outside the gene matches: 13. CDR3 region: CASIPPPGQGFYGYTF. DNA of the CDR3: TGTGCCAGTATCCCTCCCCCAGGACAGGGGTTCTATGGCTACACCTTC.

This chain uses TRBV7-2 with TRBJ1-2; 12 positions match TRBD1. This CDR3 region has 16 residues. Germline CDR1 SGHTA, CDR2 FQGNSA. V gave up 5 bases and J gave up 8 bases; unmatched junction bases: 12. The CDR3 DNA reads TGTGCCAGCAGCGAACGCGGGGACAGGGGGCTAGAAGGCTACACCTTC. It specifies CASSERGDRGLEGYTF.

V gene TRBV5-1 combines with J gene TRBJ1-3; D ambiguous. CDR1 SGHRS and CDR2 YFSETQ come from the germline V gene. The CDR3 consists of 14 residues. V gave up 5 bases and J gave up 0 bases, with 9 bases separating them. This chain's CDR3 is CASRPGDSGNTIYF. CDR3 DNA sequence: TGCGCCAGCAGGCCAGGCGACTCTGGAAACACCATATATTTT.

This chain uses TRBV5-6 with TRBJ2-2, with a possible D match to TRBD2 (5 bases). The CDR3 has 15 residues. CDR1 is SGHDT, CDR2 YYEEEE, per germline. Trimming cost V 0 bases and J 3 bases, with 9 bases left between them. This chain's CDR3 is CASSLGGFYTGELFF. CDR3 DNA: TGTGCCAGCAGCTTGGGCGGGTTCTACACCGGGGAGCTGTTTTTT.

The rearrangement joins TRBV6-1 to TRBJ2-7, with 7 bases aligning to TRBD2. Trimming cost V 2 bases and J 0 bases; bases outside gene matches: 1. CDR1 and CDR2 (germline): MNHNS, SASEGT. There are 14 residues in the CDR3. CDR3 loop: CASSELAASYEQYF. As DNA, the CDR3 is TGTGCCAGCAGTGAACTAGCGGCCTCCTACGAGCAGTACTTC.

V usage is TRBV2 and J usage is TRBJ1-5; 7 bases fit TRBD1. The CDR3 extends over 16 amino acids. After removal of 6 bases from V and 0 bases from J, the junction contained 8 bases not matched to a gene. Germline assignment: CDR1 SNHLY and CDR2 FYNNEI. DNA of the CDR3: TGTGCCAGCAGGGAACAGGGGCGGAGTAGCAATCAGCCCCAGCATTTT. Translated: CASREQGRSSNQPQHF. The whole variable domain, filled in from reference TRBV2 and TRBJ1-5, reads EPEVTQTPSHQVTQMGQEVILRCVPISNHLYFYWYRQILGQKVEFLVSFYNNEISEKSEIFDDQFSVERPDGSNFTLKIRSTKLEDSAMYFCASREQGRSSNQPQHFGDGTRLSIL.

The chain carries TRBV13 and TRBJ2-3, with D possibly matching TRBD2 (6 bases). The germline CDR1 and CDR2 sequences are PRHDT and FYEKMQ (reference sequence). Trimming took 0 bases from V and 5 from J, leaving 15 bases between them. CDR3 length: 16 amino acids. The CDR3 reads CASSLGPGGSGDTQYF. The CDR3 nucleotides read TGTGCCAGCAGCTTAGGGCCCGGGGGATCGGGAGATACGCAGTATTTT.

The chain recombines TRBV3-1 (or the pseudogene TRBV3-2) with TRBJ2-5; TRBD2 agrees at 11 bases. There are 20 residues in the CDR3. The germline V gene has CDR1 LGHDT and CDR2 YNNKEL (reference sequence). J gave up 1 base and V 4 bases, and 17 bases lay outside the gene matches. The CDR3 here is CASSRRGPGPSGRPQETQYF. The CDR3 coding sequence is TGTGCCAGCAGCCGCAGGGGCCCGGGGCCTAGCGGGAGGCCCCAAGAGACCCAGTACTTC.

The J gene is TRBJ1-1, the V gene TRBV3-1 (or the pseudogene TRBV3-2), with unresolved D. Trimming left V 6 bases short and J 4 bases short, with 6 bases between. The CDR3 contains 11 residues. CDR1 LGHDT and CDR2 YNNKEL come from the germline V gene (reference sequence). The CDR3 DNA is TGTGCCAGCAGGGAGGGCACTGAAGCTTTCTTT. Amino acid sequence: CASREGTEAFF.

This clone was recorded only once. The chain uses TRBV5-1 and TRBJ2-3; 12 bases match TRBD1. Germline CDR1 is SGHRS and CDR2 is YFSETQ. CDR3 size: 18 residues. V lost 1 base and J lost 5; bases outside the gene matches: 11. The CDR3 reads CASSLRPPGQGAGDTQYF. DNA of the CDR3: TGCGCCAGCAGCTTGAGACCGCCGGGACAGGGGGCAGGAGATACGCAGTATTTT.

V is TRBV2 and J is TRBJ2-7, with TRBD1 matching over 7 bases. This CDR3 region has 14 residues. After removal of 10 bases from V and 6 bases from J, the junction contained 15 bases not matched to a gene. Germline V CDR1 and CDR2: SNHLY, FYNNEI. This CDR3 is CAIAGQALFTEQYF. The CDR3 DNA is TGTGCCATAGCAGGACAGGCCCTTTTCACCGAGCAGTACTTC.

The chain links TRBV7-9 to TRBJ1-3; D possibly corresponds to TRBD1 (5 bases). Germline loops: CDR1 SEHNR, CDR2 FQNEAQ (reference sequence). This CDR3 has 13 amino acids. Trimming removed 5 bases at V and 4 bases at J, with 9 bases between. CDR3 sequence: CASSLGGGNTIYF. In nucleotides, the CDR3 is TGTGCCAGCAGCCTCGGGGGAGGAAACACCATATATTTT.

The rearrangement uses TRBV9 and TRBJ1-2, with 8 bases matching TRBD1. Germline CDR1 is SGDLS and CDR2 is YYNGEE. This CDR3 comprises 15 residues. V was pared by 2 bases and J by 5 bases, with 8 bases of the junction left unmatched. CDR3 in DNA: TGTGCCAGCAGCGTGGGGGTGGACAGGGTTTATGGCTACACCTTC. Translation: CASSVGVDRVYGYTF.

The chain couples TRBV6-1 to TRBJ1-5; D remains ambiguous. Trimming stripped 1 base from V and 1 base from J, with 8 bases between. In germline, CDR1 is MNHNS, CDR2 SASEGT. The CDR3 runs to 15 residues. This CDR3 reads CASSEGSGSNQPQHF. The CDR3 bases are TGTGCCAGCAGTGAAGGGTCAGGCAGCAATCAGCCCCAGCATTTT.

The rearrangement joins TRBV6-6 to TRBJ2-5; 10 positions agree with TRBD2. Germline-derived CDR1 and CDR2 are MNHNY and SVGAGI (reference sequence). This CDR3 comprises 16 residues. After removal of 5 bases from V and 5 bases from J, the junction contained 11 bases not matched to a gene. The CDR3: CASSPTAGGPYETQYF. The CDR3 DNA is TGTGCCAGCAGTCCGACAGCGGGAGGGCCTTACGAGACCCAGTACTTC.

This sequence joins TRBV5-4 and TRBJ2-7; 11 positions match TRBD2. Germline trimming cut 6 bases from V and 6 bases from J; bases unmatched to any gene: 8. Germline V gives CDR1 SGHNT, CDR2 YYREEE (reference sequence). The CDR3 length is 14 residues. CDR3 region: CASTPIAGGSEQYF. CDR3 sequence (DNA): TGTGCCAGCACCCCCATAGCGGGAGGGAGCGAGCAGTACTTC.